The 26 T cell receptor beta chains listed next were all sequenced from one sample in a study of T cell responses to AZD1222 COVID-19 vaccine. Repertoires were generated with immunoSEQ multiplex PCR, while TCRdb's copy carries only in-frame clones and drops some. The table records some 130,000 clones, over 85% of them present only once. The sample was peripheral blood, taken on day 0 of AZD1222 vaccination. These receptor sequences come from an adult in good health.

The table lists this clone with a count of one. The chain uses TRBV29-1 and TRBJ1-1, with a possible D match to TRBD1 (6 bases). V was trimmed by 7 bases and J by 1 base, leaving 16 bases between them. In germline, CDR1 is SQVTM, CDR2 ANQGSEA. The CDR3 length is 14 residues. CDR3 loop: CSGEGRGQNTEAFF. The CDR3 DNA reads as TGCAGCGGGGAGGGCAGGGGTCAGAACACTGAAGCTTTCTTT. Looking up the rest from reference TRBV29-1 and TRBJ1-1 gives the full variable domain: SAVISQKPSRDICQRGTSLTIQCQVDSQVTMMFWYRQQPGQSLTLIATANQGSEATYESGFVIDKFPISRPNLTFSTLTVSNMSPEDSSIYLCSGEGRGQNTEAFFGQGTRLTVV.

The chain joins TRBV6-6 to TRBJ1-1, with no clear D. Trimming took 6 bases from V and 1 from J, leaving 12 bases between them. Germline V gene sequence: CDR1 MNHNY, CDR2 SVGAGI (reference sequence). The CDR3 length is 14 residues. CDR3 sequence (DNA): TGTGCCAGCAGACGCGCCCCAAGGAACACTGAAGCTTTCTTT. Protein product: CASRRAPRNTEAFF.

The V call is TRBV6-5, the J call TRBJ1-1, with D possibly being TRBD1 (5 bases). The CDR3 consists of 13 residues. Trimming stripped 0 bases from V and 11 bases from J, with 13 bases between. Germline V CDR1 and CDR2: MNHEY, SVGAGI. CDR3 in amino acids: CASSYSEQVGAFF. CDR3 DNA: TGTGCCAGCAGTTACTCGGAACAGGTAGGGGCTTTCTTT.

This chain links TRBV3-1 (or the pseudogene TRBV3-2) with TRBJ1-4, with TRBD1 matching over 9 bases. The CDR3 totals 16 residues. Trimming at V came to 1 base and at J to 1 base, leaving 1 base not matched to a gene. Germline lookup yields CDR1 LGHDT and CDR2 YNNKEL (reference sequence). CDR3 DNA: TGTGCCAGCAGCCAAGCGGACAGGGGAACTAATGAAAAACTGTTTTTT. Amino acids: CASSQADRGTNEKLFF.

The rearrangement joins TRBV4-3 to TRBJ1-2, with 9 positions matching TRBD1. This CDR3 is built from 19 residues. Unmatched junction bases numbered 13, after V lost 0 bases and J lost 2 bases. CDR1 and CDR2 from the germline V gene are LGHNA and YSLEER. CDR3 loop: CASSQDLVAGTGTNYGYTF. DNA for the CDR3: TGCGCCAGCAGCCAAGATCTGGTGGCAGGGACAGGGACCAACTATGGCTACACCTTC.

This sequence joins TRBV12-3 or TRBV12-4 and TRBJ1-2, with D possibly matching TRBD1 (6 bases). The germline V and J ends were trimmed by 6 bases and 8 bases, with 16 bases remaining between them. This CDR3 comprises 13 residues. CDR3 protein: CASSSQGGRGYTF. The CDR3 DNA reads TGTGCCAGCAGCTCACAGGGAGGTAGAGGCTACACCTTC.

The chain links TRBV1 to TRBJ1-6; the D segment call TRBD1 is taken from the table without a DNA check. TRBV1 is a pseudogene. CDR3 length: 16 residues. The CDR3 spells CTSSQAAGTDNSPLHF. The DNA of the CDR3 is TGCACCAGCAGCCAAGCCGCCGGGACAGATAATTCACCCCTCCACTTT.

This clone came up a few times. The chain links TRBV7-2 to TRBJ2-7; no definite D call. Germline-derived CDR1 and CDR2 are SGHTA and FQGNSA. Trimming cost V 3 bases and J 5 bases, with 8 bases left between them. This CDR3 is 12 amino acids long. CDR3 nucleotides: TGTGCCAGCAGCTTGCTCTGGGACGAGCAGTACTTC. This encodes CASSLLWDEQYF.

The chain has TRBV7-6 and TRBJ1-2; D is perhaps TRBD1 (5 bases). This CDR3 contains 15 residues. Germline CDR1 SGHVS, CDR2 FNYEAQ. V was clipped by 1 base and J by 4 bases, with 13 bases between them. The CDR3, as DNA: TGTGCCAGCAGCTTAGGCAGAGGGGACCTCTATGGCTACACCTTC. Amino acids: CASSLGRGDLYGYTF.

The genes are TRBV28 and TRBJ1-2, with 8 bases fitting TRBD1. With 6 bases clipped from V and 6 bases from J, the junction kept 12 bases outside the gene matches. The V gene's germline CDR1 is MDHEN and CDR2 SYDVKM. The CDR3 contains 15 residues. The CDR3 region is CASSSPSGGRDGYTF. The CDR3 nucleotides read TGTGCCAGCAGCTCACCTTCAGGGGGCAGGGATGGCTACACCTTC.

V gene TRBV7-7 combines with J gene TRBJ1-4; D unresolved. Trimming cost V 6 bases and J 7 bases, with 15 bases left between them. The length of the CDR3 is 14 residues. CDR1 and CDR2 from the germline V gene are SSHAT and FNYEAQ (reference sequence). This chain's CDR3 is CASSSGLQREKLFF. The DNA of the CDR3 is TGTGCCAGCAGTTCCGGCTTGCAGCGTGAAAAACTGTTTTTT.

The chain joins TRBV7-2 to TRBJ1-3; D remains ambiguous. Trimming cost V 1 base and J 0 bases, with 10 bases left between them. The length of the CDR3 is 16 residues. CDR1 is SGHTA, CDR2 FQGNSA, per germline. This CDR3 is CASSLGPLSSGNTIYF. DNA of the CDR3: TGTGCCAGCAGCTTAGGACCGTTAAGCTCTGGAAACACCATATATTTT.

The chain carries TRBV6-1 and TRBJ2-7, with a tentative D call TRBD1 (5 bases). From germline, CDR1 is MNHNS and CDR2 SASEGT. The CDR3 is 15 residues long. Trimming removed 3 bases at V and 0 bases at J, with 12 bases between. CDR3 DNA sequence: TGTGCCAGCAGTGAGGGGCGGCACTACTCCTACGAGCAGTACTTC. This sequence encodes CASSEGRHYSYEQYF.

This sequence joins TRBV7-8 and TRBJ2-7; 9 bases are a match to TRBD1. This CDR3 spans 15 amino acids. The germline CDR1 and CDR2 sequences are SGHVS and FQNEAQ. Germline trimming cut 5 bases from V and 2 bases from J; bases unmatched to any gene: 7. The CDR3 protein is CASSLGQGPTYEQYF. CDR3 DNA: TGTGCCAGCAGCCTGGGACAGGGACCAACCTACGAGCAGTACTTC.

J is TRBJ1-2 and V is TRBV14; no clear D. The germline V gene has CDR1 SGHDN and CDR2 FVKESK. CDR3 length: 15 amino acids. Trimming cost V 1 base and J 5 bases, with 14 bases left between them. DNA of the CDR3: TGTGCCAGCAGCCAAGTTGGTCAGCCTAGGTATGGCTACACCTTC. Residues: CASSQVGQPRYGYTF.

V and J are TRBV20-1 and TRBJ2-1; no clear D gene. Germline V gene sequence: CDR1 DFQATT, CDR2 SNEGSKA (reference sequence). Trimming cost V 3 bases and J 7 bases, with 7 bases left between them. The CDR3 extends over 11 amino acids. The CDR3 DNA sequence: TGCAGTGCTAGTTTGGAAAATGAGCAGTTCTTC. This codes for CSASLENEQFF.

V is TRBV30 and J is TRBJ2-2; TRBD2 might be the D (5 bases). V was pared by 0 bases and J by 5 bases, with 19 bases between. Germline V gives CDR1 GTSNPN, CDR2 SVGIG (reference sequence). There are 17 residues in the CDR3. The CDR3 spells CAWSVGPRGLGTGELFF. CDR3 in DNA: TGTGCCTGGAGTGTAGGTCCTCGTGGACTTGGAACCGGGGAGCTGTTTTTT.

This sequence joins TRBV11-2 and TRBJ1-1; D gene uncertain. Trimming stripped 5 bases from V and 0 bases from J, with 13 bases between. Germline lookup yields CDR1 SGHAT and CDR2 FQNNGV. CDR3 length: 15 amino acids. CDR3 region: CASSHRVWVNTEAFF. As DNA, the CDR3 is TGTGCCAGCAGCCACCGAGTCTGGGTGAACACTGAAGCTTTCTTT.

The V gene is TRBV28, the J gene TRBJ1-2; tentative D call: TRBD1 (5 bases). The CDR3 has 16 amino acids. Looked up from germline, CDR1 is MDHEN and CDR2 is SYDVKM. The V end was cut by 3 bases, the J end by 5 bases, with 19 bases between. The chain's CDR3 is CASSFPDIDSLYGYTF. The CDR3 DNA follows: TGTGCCAGCAGTTTCCCGGATATTGACAGCTTATATGGCTACACCTTC.

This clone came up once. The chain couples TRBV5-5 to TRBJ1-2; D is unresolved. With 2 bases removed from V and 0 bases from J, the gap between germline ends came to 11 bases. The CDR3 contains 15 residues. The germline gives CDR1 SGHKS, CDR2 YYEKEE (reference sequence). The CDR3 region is CASSFSPDANYGYTF. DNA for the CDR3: TGTGCCAGCAGCTTTTCGCCGGACGCTAACTATGGCTACACCTTC.

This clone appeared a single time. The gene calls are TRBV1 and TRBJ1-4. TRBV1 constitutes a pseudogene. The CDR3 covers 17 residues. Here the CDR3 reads CTSSQGPIPTTNEKLFF. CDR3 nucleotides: TGCACCAGCAGCCAAGGCCCAATCCCCACAACTAATGAAAAACTGTTTTTT.

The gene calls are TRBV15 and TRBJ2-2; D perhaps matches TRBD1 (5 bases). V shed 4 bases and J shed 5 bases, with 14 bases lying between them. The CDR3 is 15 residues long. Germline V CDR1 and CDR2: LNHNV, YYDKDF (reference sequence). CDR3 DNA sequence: TGTGCCACCAGCACCTACCAGGGTGGGACCGGGGAGCTGTTTTTT. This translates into CATSTYQGGTGELFF.

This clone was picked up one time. Here the CDR3 reads CASSTLEGDYGYTF. DNA of the CDR3: TGTGCCAGCAGTACTCTGGAGGGGGACTATGGCTACACCTTC. V is TRBV6-5 and J is TRBJ1-2; maybe TRBD1 (6 bases). CDR3 size: 14 residues. Germline CDR1 MNHEY, CDR2 SVGAGI. The V gene lost 5 bases and the J gene lost 3 bases, with 13 bases spanning the gap.

The DNA for the CDR3 is TGTGCCAGCATGGGGACAGACTATGGCTACACCTTC. Translating gives CASMGTDYGYTF. The chain carries TRBV2 and TRBJ1-2; 7 bases line up with TRBD1. This CDR3 contains 12 residues. Germline assignment: CDR1 SNHLY and CDR2 FYNNEI. J lost 3 bases, V lost 7 bases, and 2 bases had no gene match.

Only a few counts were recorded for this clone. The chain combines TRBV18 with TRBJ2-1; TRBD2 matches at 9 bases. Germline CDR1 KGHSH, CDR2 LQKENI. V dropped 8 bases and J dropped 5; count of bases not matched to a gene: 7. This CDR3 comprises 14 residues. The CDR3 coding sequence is TGTGCCAGCAGACCGGGACTAGCCAACAATGAGCAGTTCTTC. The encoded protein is CASRPGLANNEQFF. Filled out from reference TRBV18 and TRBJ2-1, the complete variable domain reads NAGVMQNPRHLVRRRGQEARLRCSPMKGHSHVYWYRQLPEEGLKFMVYLQKENIIDESGMPKERFSAEFPKEGPSILRIQQVVRGDSAAYFCASRPGLANNEQFFGPGTRLTVL.

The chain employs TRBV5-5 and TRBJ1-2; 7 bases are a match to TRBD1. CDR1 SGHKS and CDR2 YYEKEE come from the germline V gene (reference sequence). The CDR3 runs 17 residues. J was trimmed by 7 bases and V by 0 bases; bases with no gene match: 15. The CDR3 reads CASSLEFWQGVSTGYTF. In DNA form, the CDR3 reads TGTGCCAGCAGCTTGGAGTTTTGGCAGGGGGTTTCCACTGGCTACACCTTC.